What follows is one T cell receptor (beta chain) and its context. The antigen is unknown. This entry belongs to a study of shared clonotypes between healthy human individuals. The overall study: The people who gave samples were a couple of women and a few men aged 18 to 49. Every donor yielded three CD4 naive, three CD4 memory, two CD8 naive and one CD8 memory plate.

Study-wide findings and caveats: Donors were few, which limited the genetic and exposure-history diversity represented. Shared clonotypes: roughly 4.5% naive CD4, around 3.4% naive CD8, 2.3% memory CD4, approximately 0.37% memory CD8.

There are 16 residues in the CDR3. Per germline, CDR1 SGDLS and CDR2 YYNGEE. V was pared by 4 bases and J by 1 base, with 17 bases between. Produced via immunoSEQ multiplex PCR; TCRdb's table is partial and in-frame only. The sample has about 2.4 million clones; roughly 93% are singletons. The source of this sequence is a man between 18 and 29 years old in good health. Some clones in this sample may be carry-over from other donors' samples. The chain employs TRBV9 and TRBJ1-1; TRBD1 might be the D (5 bases). The sequencing input was naive CD4+ T cells from PBMCs. Specified subset: CD45RA+ positively selected. The CDR3 loop reads CASSPSEGRANTEAFF. The CDR3 DNA sequence: TGTGCCAGCAGCCCTTCGGAGGGCAGGGCGAACACTGAAGCTTTCTTT.